This T cell receptor beta chain comes out of a study of T cell clusters in autoimmune cytopenias. TRB amplification used around 0.25 ug of peripheral blood genomic DNA. Multiplex touch-down PCR amplified TRB using TRB-A and TRB-B pools in one tube. TCRdb re-called the multiplex PCR reads, yielding one record per CDR3 amino acid sequence without DNA. The table lists about 4,900 distinct CDR3 sequences. Looked up from germline, CDR1 is MDHEN and CDR2 is SYDVKM. The CDR3 spans 17 residues. This sample was also put to use in a study of T cell repertoires in aging, cancer and after chemotherapy. From that second work: Roughly 10 million TCR reads made up the full dataset.

V usage is TRBV28 and J usage is TRBJ2-2; the D call of TRBD1 rests on TCRdb alone, since no DNA is present to check it. Material: peripheral blood. The receptor's source is a human donor in good health. The CDR3 spells CASSLGTWGLVTGELFF.